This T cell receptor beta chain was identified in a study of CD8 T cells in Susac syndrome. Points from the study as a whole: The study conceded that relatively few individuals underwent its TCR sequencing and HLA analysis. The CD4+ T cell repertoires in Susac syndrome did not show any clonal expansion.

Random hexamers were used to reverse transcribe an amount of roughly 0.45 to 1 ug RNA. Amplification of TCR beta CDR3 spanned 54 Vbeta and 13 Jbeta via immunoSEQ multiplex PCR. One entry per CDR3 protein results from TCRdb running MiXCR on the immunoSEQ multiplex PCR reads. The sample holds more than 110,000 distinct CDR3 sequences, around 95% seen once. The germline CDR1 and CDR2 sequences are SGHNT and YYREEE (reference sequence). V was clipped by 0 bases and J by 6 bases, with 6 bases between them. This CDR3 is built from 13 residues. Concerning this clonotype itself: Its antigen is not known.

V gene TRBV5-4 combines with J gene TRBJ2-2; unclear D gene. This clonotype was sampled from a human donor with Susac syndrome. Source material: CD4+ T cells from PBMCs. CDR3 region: CASSLAAAGELFF. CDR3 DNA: TGTGCCAGCAGCTTGGCAGCAGCCGGGGAGCTGTTTTTT.